These T cell receptor beta chains were read from a single sample in a study of blood T cell repertoires in COVID-19. Sequenced by immunoSEQ multiplex PCR; TCRdb stores in-frame clones only, minus some. Here the sample spans 140,000 or so clones, roughly nine tenths being singletons. The sample taken for sequencing was peripheral blood. All receptors derive from a woman in her sixties or seventies with active COVID-19. Each CDR3 is given with its conserved first and last residue. Each record gives: clone size, V gene, D gene, J gene, CDR3 protein, CDR3 DNA. A D gene is named only where the DNA matches it firmly. Not every row has a clone size; where given, it reads once, few, many or a size class.

.,TRBV19,.,TRBJ1-5,CASMGLVGGNQPQHF,TGTGCCAGTATGGGCCTGGTTGGTGGCAATCAGCCCCAGCATTTT
.,TRBV10-3,.,TRBJ1-2,CAIRGRDHYGYTF,TGTGCCATCAGAGGCCGGGATCACTATGGCTACACCTTC
.,TRBV7-2,.,TRBJ2-5,CASSPSGTRGETQYF,TGTGCCAGCAGCCCTTCCGGGACTCGAGGGGAGACCCAGTACTTC
.,TRBV7-2,.,TRBJ2-2,CASSPPVGELFF,TGTGCCAGCAGCCCCCCCGTCGGGGAGCTGTTTTTT
.,TRBV5-1,TRBD2,TRBJ2-7,CASSPSFRTSGSGSESYEQYF,TGCGCCAGCAGCCCCTCCTTCCGGACATCTGGTAGCGGGAGTGAATCCTACGAGCAGTACTTC
.,TRBV28,.,TRBJ2-7,CASSSGYEQYF,TGTGCCAGCAGTTCAGGCTACGAGCAGTACTTC
.,TRBV9,TRBD1,TRBJ1-2,CASSRPRGQGGNGYTF,TGTGCCAGCAGCCGCCCGCGGGGACAGGGGGGGAATGGCTACACCTTC
.,TRBV5-1,TRBD2,TRBJ2-5,CASSLDLAGGRETQYF,TGCGCCAGCAGCTTGGATTTAGCGGGAGGGCGGGAGACCCAGTACTTC
.,TRBV4-3,TRBD1,TRBJ2-7,CASSQDRGYEQYF,TGCGCCAGCAGCCAAGACAGGGGGTACGAGCAGTACTTC
.,TRBV3-1/TRBV3-2,.,TRBJ1-4,CASSQQGGKKLFF,TGTGCCAGCAGCCAACAGGGTGGCAAAAAACTGTTTTTT
.,TRBV27,TRBD1,TRBJ1-5,CASSWTGGGQPQHF,TGTGCCAGCAGTTGGACAGGGGGAGGGCAGCCCCAGCATTTT
.,TRBV19,.,TRBJ1-6,CASSIGATAYNSPLHF,TGTGCCAGTAGTATAGGCGCGACAGCCTATAATTCACCCCTCCACTTT
.,TRBV5-6,.,TRBJ2-5,CASSVGLPYQETQYF,TGTGCCAGCAGCGTCGGACTACCCTACCAAGAGACCCAGTACTTC
.,TRBV6-2/TRBV6-3,.,TRBJ2-1,CASSPLGRGLNNEQFF,TGTGCCAGCAGCCCCCTAGGTAGGGGTTTGAACAATGAGCAGTTCTTC
.,TRBV5-4,TRBD2,TRBJ2-1,CASSLGPSGRRNNEQFF,TGTGCCAGCAGCTTGGGGCCTAGCGGGAGAAGGAACAATGAGCAGTTCTTC
.,TRBV7-9,.,TRBJ2-1,CASSLGPEEQFF,TGTGCCAGCAGCTTAGGCCCGGAGGAGCAGTTCTTC
.,TRBV24-1,TRBD1,TRBJ2-5,CATSDKTGVVETQYF,TGTGCCACCAGTGATAAGACAGGGGTGGTAGAGACCCAGTACTTC
.,TRBV28,TRBD1,TRBJ2-7,CASSFPGQRPYEQYF,TGTGCCAGCAGTTTCCCGGGACAGAGACCCTACGAGCAGTACTTC
.,TRBV19,.,TRBJ1-1,CASSVKPGLSLAFF,TGTGCCAGTAGTGTCAAGCCGGGGTTATCGTTGGCTTTCTTT
.,TRBV28,TRBD1,TRBJ2-7,CASRGQGIGEQYF,TGTGCCAGCAGGGGACAGGGGATCGGGGAGCAGTACTTC
.,TRBV6-5,.,TRBJ1-3,CASSPRGKAGNTIYF,TGTGCCAGCAGCCCACGGGGGAAGGCCGGAAACACCATATATTTT
.,TRBV3-1/TRBV3-2,TRBD1,TRBJ1-5,CASSPVTGLGQPQHF,TGTGCCAGCAGCCCCGTGACAGGGCTAGGTCAGCCCCAGCATTTT
.,TRBV2,.,TRBJ1-5,CASSEEGVGNQPQHF,TGTGCCAGCAGTGAAGAAGGGGTTGGCAATCAGCCCCAGCATTTT
.,TRBV6-6,.,TRBJ2-7,CASSYGQGRSYEQYF,TGTGCCAGCAGTTACGGGCAGGGCCGATCCTACGAGCAGTACTTC
few,TRBV28,.,TRBJ1-5,CASSSPRTEYSNQPQHF,TGTGCCAGCAGTTCACCCCGGACAGAGTATAGCAATCAGCCCCAGCATTTT
.,TRBV9,TRBD2,TRBJ2-5,CASSASGTSGETQYF,TGTGCCAGCAGCGCCTCAGGGACTAGTGGGGAGACCCAGTACTTC
once,TRBV6-1,TRBD2,TRBJ2-7,CASSETSGIYEQYF,TGTGCCAGCAGTGAAACTAGCGGGATCTACGAGCAGTACTTC
.,TRBV7-9,.,TRBJ2-5,CASSSGAGFQETQYF,TGTGCCAGCAGTTCGGGTGCGGGCTTCCAAGAGACCCAGTACTTC
.,TRBV29-1,.,TRBJ2-7,CSVYYSSYEQYF,TGCAGCGTCTATTACAGTTCCTACGAGCAGTACTTC
.,TRBV7-8,.,TRBJ2-1,CASSLVRLEQFF,TGTGCCAGCAGCTTAGTTCGACTTGAGCAGTTCTTC
.,TRBV6-4,TRBD2,TRBJ2-1,CASSEAGGYNEQFF,TGTGCCAGCAGTGAGGCGGGGGGATACAATGAGCAGTTCTTC
once,TRBV4-3,TRBD2,TRBJ2-1,CASSQGLAVQAQFF,TGCGCCAGCAGCCAAGGGCTAGCGGTCCAGGCGCAGTTCTTC
once,TRBV5-4,TRBD2,TRBJ2-1,CASSTFRSGVIYNEQFF,TGTGCCAGCAGCACGTTCCGAAGCGGGGTCATCTACAATGAGCAGTTCTTC
.,TRBV10-3,TRBD1,TRBJ2-2,CAISTGETGELFF,TGTGCCATCAGCACAGGGGAAACCGGGGAGCTGTTTTTT
.,TRBV7-8,.,TRBJ2-3,CASSIRKDTQYF,TGTGCCAGCAGCATCCGTAAAGATACGCAGTATTTT
.,TRBV7-9,TRBD2,TRBJ2-5,CASSFSGNQETQYF,TGTGCCAGCAGCTTTAGCGGGAACCAAGAGACCCAGTACTTC
.,TRBV6-1,TRBD1,TRBJ1-2,CASSEGVQGRGYTF,TGTGCCAGCAGTGAAGGGGTACAGGGGCGGGGCTACACCTTC
.,TRBV7-2,TRBD2,TRBJ2-3,CASRLAGPTDTQYF,TGTGCCAGCCGACTAGCGGGGCCCACAGATACGCAGTATTTT
.,TRBV28,TRBD1,TRBJ2-4,CASSLLQGIAKNIQYF,TGTGCCAGCAGTTTGTTACAGGGGATAGCCAAAAACATTCAGTACTTC
once,TRBV30,TRBD2,TRBJ2-7,CAWSGLAGSGAEYF,TGTGCCTGGAGCGGACTAGCGGGGTCCGGGGCCGAGTACTTC
few,TRBV11-2,TRBD1,TRBJ1-6,CASQVGTGVSPLHF,TGTGCCAGCCAGGTTGGGACAGGGGTTTCACCCCTCCACTTT
.,TRBV3-1/TRBV3-2,.,TRBJ2-7,CASSQGTGQSYEQYF,TGTGCCAGCAGCCAAGGTACAGGGCAATCCTACGAGCAGTACTTC
.,TRBV18,TRBD1,TRBJ1-6,CASSPGTGGQSPLHF,TGTGCCAGCTCACCAGGGACAGGGGGACAGTCACCCCTCCACTTT
.,TRBV6-6,.,TRBJ2-1,CASSYAGARIDNEQFF,TGTGCCAGCAGTTACGCAGGGGCCCGGATAGACAATGAGCAGTTCTTC
.,TRBV18,TRBD1,TRBJ2-6,CASSPDRAGANVLTF,TGTGCCAGCTCACCGGACAGGGCTGGGGCCAACGTCCTGACTTTC
.,TRBV3-1/TRBV3-2,.,TRBJ1-2,CASSHGQHYGYTF,TGTGCCAGCAGCCATGGACAGCACTATGGCTACACCTTC
.,TRBV24-1,TRBD2,TRBJ2-1,CATSGFSGNYNEQFF,TGTGCCACCAGTGGGTTTAGCGGGAACTACAATGAGCAGTTCTTC
.,TRBV9,TRBD2,TRBJ2-5,CASSVGRGGETQYF,TGTGCCAGCAGCGTAGGGAGGGGAGGGGAGACCCAGTACTTC
.,TRBV19,.,TRBJ2-1,CASRRSQLGVNEQFF,TGTGCCAGTAGACGAAGCCAATTAGGGGTCAATGAGCAGTTCTTC
.,TRBV7-9,TRBD2,TRBJ2-3,CASSLAGGPGDTQYF,TGTGCCAGCAGCTTAGCGGGAGGGCCCGGAGATACGCAGTATTTT
.,TRBV28,.,TRBJ2-5,CASSRVEETQYF,TGTGCCAGCAGTAGAGTGGAAGAGACCCAGTACTTC
.,TRBV5-4,.,TRBJ1-1,CASSFLQGNTEAFF,TGTGCCAGCAGCTTCTTACAGGGGAACACTGAAGCTTTCTTT
.,TRBV6-4,.,TRBJ2-3,CASSEGGTITDTQYF,TGTGCCAGCAGTGAAGGGGGTACGATCACAGATACGCAGTATTTT
.,TRBV9,TRBD2,TRBJ2-7,CASSPLAGLSYEQYF,TGTGCCAGCAGCCCCCTAGCGGGACTATCCTACGAGCAGTACTTC
.,TRBV6-5,.,TRBJ1-5,CASSRIVNQPQHF,TGTGCCAGCAGCCGCATAGTCAATCAGCCCCAGCATTTT
.,TRBV15,.,TRBJ2-2,CATSRASWAWETGELFF,TGTGCCACCAGCAGAGCGTCTTGGGCTTGGGAGACCGGGGAGCTGTTTTTT
.,TRBV19,.,TRBJ1-1,CASSTTAGPIEAFF,TGTGCCAGTAGTACCACCGCAGGCCCCATTGAAGCTTTCTTT